Sequencing of this T cell receptor beta chain was carried out in a study of T-cell memory formation after mild COVID-19. Study-wide context: Clustering of TCRs was largely donor specific. Study-level points and caveats: Mainly in CM and EM were contracting CD4+ clones; CD8+ were in EMRA. Day 37-peaking second-wave clones had unconfirmed SARS-CoV-2 specificity. Clones that got smaller from day 15 to 85 had even CD4/CD8, while clones growing later tipped toward CD4+.

TCRdb passed the 5' RACE reads through MiXCR, listing each CDR3 protein once. The table lists hundreds of thousands of distinct CDR3 sequences, 25% to 30% of them singletons. V shed 1 base and J 4 bases; nucleotides not matched to a gene: 6. Per the germline V gene, CDR1 is MNHNY and CDR2 is SVGAGI (reference sequence). The CDR3 spans 16 residues. This clonotype appeared a few times. Antigen unknown. The sequencing sample was made of PBMCs or a T cell subset sorted from them (not recorded which). The chain employs TRBV6-6 and TRBJ2-5, with 10 bases matching TRBD2. The TCR originated in an adult woman who had mild COVID-19 (a few samples of this study predate the infection). Cell type and time point are not known. This CDR3 reads CASSYWEREGLETQYF. The CDR3 coding sequence is TGTGCCAGCAGTTACTGGGAGCGGGAGGGCCTAGAGACCCAGTACTTC.